One T cell receptor beta chain is described in this entry. Its specificity is not known. Germline CDR1 reads SGDLS; CDR2 reads YYNGEE. This CDR3 is 14 amino acids long. Trimming took 3 bases from V and 1 from J; bases not matched to a gene: 4. The record originates from a study of T-cell reconstitution after alpha-beta-depleted transplantation in children. For TCRbeta, the library was prepared with unique molecular identifiers. TCRdb reprocessed the PCR reads via MiXCR and lists one record per CDR3 protein. The sample shows 250,000 to 400,000 distinct CDR3 sequences, approximately 23% of them seen only once. Study-level results: There were some patients whose high TCRbeta diversity at day 60 came from surviving recipient T cells and thymic progenitors. At the one-year point after transplant, T-cell counts and TCRbeta diversity were found to come mostly from T cells that had been newly produced.

The sequences come from PBMCs, mostly from graft donor cells, collected 180 days after TCRalphabeta/CD19-depleted stem cell transplant. This rearrangement joins TRBV9 to TRBJ2-7, with 7 bases identical to TRBD1. This TCR was recovered from a male patient younger than 18 who had a stem cell transplant for acute lymphoblastic leukemia, so the T cells may come from the graft donor. DNA for the CDR3: TGTGCCAGCAGCGGACAGGGACCTTCCTACGAGCAGTACTTC. It is translated as CASSGQGPSYEQYF.